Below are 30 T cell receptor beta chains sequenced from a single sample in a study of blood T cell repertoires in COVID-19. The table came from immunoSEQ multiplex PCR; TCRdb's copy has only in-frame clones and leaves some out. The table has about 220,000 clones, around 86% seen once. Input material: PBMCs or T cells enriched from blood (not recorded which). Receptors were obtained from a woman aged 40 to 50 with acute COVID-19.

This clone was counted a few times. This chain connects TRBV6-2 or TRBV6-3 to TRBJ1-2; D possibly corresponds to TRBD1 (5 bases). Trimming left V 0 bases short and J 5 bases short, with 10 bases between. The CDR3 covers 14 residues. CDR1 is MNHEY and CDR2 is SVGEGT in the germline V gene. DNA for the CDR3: TGTGCCAGCAGTTACTCGGGCGGGACGTATGGCTACACCTTC. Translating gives CASSYSGGTYGYTF.

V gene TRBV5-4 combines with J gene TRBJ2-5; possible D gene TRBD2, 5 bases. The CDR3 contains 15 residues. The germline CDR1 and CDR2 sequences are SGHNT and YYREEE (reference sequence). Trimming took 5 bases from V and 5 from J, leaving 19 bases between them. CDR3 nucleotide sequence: TGTGCCAGCAGATCCCAGGCCAATTCGGGGGAGACCCAGTACTTC. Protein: CASRSQANSGETQYF.

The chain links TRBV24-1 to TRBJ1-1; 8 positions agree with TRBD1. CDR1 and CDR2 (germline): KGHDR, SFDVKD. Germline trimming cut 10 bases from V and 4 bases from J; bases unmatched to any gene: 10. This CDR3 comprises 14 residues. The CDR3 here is CATGQGAVLTEAFF. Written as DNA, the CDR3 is TGTGCCACAGGCCAGGGGGCCGTACTCACTGAAGCTTTCTTT.

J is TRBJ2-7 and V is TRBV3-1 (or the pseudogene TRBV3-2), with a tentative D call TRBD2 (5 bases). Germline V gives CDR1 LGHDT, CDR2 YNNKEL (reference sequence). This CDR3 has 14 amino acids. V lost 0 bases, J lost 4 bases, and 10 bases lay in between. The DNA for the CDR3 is TGTGCCAGCAGCCAAGATGCGGCGGGTTACGAGCAGTACGTC. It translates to CASSQDAAGYEQYV.

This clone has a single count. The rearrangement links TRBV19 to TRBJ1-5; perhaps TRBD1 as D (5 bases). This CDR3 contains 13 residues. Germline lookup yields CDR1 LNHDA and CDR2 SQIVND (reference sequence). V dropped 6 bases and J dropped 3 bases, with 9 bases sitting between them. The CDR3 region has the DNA TGTGCCAGTAGGGACACTTACAATCAGCCCCAGCATTTT. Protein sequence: CASRDTYNQPQHF. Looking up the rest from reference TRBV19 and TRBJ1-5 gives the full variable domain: DGGITQSPKYLFRKEGQNVTLSCEQNLNHDAMYWYRQDPGQGLRLIYYSQIVNDFQKGDIAEGYSVSREKKESFPLTVTSAQKNPTAFYLCASRDTYNQPQHFGDGTRLSIL.

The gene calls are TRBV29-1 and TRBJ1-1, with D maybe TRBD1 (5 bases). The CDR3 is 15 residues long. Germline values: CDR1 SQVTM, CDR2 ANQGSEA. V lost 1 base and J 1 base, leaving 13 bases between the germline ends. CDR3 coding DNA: TGCAGCGTTGAAGCTGTAGGGGCACGGAACACTGAAGCTTTCTTT. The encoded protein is CSVEAVGARNTEAFF.

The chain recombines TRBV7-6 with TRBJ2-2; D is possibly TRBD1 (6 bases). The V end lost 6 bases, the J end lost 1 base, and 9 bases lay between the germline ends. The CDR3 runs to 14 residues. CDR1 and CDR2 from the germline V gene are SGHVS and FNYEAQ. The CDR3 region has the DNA TGTGCCAGCAGTTCGACAGGGAACACCGGGGAGCTGTTTTTT. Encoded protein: CASSSTGNTGELFF.

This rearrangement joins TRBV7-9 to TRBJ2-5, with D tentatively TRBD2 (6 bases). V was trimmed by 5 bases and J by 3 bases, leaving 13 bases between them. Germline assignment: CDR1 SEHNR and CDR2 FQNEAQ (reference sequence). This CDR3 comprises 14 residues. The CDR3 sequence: CASSPPGEKETQYF. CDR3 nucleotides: TGTGCCAGCAGCCCCCCGGGGGAGAAAGAGACCCAGTACTTC. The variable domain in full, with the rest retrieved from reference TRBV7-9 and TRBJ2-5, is DTGVSQNPRHKITKRGQNVTFRCDPISEHNRLYWYRQTLGQGPEFLTYFQNEAQLEKSRLLSDRFSAERPKGSFSTLEIQRTEQGDSAMYLCASSPPGEKETQYFGPGTRLLVL.

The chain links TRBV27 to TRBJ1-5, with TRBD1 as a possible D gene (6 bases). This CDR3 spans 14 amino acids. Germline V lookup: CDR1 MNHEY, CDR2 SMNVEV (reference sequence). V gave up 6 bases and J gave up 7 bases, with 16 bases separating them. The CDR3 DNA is TGTGCCAGCAGGAGTGACAGGATCGGCCAGCCCCAGCATTTT. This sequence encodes CASRSDRIGQPQHF.

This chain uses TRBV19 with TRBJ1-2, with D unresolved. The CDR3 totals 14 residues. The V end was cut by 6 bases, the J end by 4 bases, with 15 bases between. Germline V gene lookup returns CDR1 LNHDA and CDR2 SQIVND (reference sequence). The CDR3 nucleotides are TGTGCCAGTAGATGGAACGGGTTTGGCTATGGCTACACCTTC. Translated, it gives CASRWNGFGYGYTF. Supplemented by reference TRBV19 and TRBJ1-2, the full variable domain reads DGGITQSPKYLFRKEGQNVTLSCEQNLNHDAMYWYRQDPGQGLRLIYYSQIVNDFQKGDIAEGYSVSREKKESFPLTVTSAQKNPTAFYLCASRWNGFGYGYTFGSGTRLTVV.

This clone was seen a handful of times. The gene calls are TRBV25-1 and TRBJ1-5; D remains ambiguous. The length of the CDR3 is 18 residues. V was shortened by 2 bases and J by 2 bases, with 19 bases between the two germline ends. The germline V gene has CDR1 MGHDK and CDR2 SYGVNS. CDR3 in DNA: TGTGCCAGCAGTGAAATGGGGATTTCGGGGAGACGCAATCAGCCCCAGCATTTT. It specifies CASSEMGISGRRNQPQHF.

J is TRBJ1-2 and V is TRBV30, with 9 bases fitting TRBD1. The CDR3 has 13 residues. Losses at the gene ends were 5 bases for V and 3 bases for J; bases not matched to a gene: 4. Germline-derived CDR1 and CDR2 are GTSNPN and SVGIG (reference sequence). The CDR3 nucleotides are TGTGCCTGGGAACGGACAGGGGACTATGGCTACACCTTC. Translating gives CAWERTGDYGYTF.

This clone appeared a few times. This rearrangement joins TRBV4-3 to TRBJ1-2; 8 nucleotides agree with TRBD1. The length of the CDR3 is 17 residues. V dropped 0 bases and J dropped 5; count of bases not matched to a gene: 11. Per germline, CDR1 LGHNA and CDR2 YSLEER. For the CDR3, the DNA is TGCGCCAGCAGCCAAGATAGGGGTACAGGGGGAAGATATGGCTACACCTTC. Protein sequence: CASSQDRGTGGRYGYTF.

The CDR3 loop reads CASGPPGQGATQHF. DNA of the CDR3: TGTGCTAGTGGTCCGCCGGGACAGGGGGCAACCCAGCATTTT. The chain joins TRBV12-5 to TRBJ1-5; 12 bases are shared with TRBD1. Germline CDR1 LGHNT, CDR2 FRNRAP. V lost 5 bases, J lost 11 bases, and 7 bases stayed unmatched. The CDR3 extends over 14 amino acids. The full variable domain, its missing parts supplied by reference TRBV12-5 and TRBJ1-5, is DARVTQTPRHKVTEMGQEVTMRCQPILGHNTVFWYRQTMMQGLELLAYFRNRAPLDDSGMPKDRFSAEMPDATLATLKIQPSEPRDSAVYFCASGPPGQGATQHFGDGTRLSIL.

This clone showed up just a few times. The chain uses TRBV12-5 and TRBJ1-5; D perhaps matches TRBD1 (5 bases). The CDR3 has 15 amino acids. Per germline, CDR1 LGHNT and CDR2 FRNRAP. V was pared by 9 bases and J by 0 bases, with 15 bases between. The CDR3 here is CASSSGANSNQPQHF. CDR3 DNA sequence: TGTGCTAGCTCCTCTGGGGCAAATAGCAATCAGCCCCAGCATTTT.

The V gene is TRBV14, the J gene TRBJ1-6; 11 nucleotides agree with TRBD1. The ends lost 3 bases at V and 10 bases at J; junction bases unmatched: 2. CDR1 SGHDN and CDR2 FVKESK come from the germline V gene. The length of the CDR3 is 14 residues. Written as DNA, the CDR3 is TGTGCCAGCAGCCAGAGGACAGGGGGCTCACCCCTCCACTTT. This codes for CASSQRTGGSPLHF. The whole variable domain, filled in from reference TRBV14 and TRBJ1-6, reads EAGVTQFPSHSVIEKGQTVTLRCDPISGHDNLYWYRRVMGKEIKFLLHFVKESKQDESGMPNNRFLAERTGGTYSTLKVQPAELEDSGVYFCASSQRTGGSPLHFGNGTRLTVT.

The CDR3 reads CASMNRANNSPLHF. In DNA, the CDR3 is TGTGCCAGCATGAACAGAGCTAATAATTCACCCCTCCACTTT. The chain joins TRBV2 to TRBJ1-6; D not resolved. This CDR3 region has 14 residues. CDR1 is SNHLY and CDR2 is FYNNEI in the germline V gene. V was pared by 7 bases and J by 5 bases, with 12 bases between.

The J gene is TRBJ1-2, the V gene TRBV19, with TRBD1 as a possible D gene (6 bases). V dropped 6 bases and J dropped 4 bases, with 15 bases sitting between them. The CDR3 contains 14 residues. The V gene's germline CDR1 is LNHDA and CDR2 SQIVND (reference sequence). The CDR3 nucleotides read TGTGCCAGTAGGGGGGCGGCCTCTAGCTATGGCTACACCTTC. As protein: CASRGAASSYGYTF.

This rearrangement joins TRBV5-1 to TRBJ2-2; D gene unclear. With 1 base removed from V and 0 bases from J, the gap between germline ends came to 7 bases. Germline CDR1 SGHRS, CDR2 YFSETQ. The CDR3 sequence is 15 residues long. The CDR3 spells CASSLSQTNTGELFF. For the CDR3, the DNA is TGCGCCAGCAGCTTGAGTCAGACGAACACCGGGGAGCTGTTTTTT.

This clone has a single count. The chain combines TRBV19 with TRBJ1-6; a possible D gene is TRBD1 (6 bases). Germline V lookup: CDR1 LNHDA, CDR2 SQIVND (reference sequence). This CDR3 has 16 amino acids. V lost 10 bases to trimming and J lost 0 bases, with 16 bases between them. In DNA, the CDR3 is TGTGCCACACAGGGAGTCAGGAGCTCCTATAATTCACCCCTCCACTTT. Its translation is CATQGVRSSYNSPLHF.

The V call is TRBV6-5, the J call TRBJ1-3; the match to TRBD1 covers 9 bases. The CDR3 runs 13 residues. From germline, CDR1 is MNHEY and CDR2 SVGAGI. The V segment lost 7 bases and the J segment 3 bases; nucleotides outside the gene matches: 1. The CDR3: CASKGQGGNTIYF. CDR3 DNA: TGTGCCAGCAAGGGACAGGGTGGAAACACCATATATTTT.

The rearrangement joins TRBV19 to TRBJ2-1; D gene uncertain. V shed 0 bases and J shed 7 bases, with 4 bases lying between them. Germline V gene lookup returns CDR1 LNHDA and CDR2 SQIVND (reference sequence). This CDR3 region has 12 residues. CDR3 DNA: TGTGCCAGTAGTATAGATCTTAATGAGCAGTTCTTC. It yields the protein CASSIDLNEQFF. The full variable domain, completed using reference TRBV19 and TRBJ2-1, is DGGITQSPKYLFRKEGQNVTLSCEQNLNHDAMYWYRQDPGQGLRLIYYSQIVNDFQKGDIAEGYSVSREKKESFPLTVTSAQKNPTAFYLCASSIDLNEQFFGPGTRLTVL.

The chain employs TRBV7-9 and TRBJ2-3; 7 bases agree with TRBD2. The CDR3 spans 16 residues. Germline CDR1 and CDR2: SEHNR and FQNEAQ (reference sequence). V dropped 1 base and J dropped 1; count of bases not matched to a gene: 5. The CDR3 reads CASSLVSLAGTDTQYF. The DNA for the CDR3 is TGTGCCAGCAGCTTAGTGTCGCTAGCGGGCACAGATACGCAGTATTTT.

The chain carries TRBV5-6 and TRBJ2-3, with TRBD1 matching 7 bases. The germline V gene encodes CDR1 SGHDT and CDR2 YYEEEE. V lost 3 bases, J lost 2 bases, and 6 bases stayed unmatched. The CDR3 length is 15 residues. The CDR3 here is CASSSRDSYTDTQYF. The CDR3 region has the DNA TGTGCCAGCAGCTCAAGGGACAGTTACACAGATACGCAGTATTTT.

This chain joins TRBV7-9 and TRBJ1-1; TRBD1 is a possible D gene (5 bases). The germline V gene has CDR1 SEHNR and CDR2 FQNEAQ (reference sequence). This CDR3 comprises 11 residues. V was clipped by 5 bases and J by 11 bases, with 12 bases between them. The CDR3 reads CASSPGVTAFF. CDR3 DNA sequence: TGTGCCAGCAGCCCGGGGGTTACGGCTTTCTTT.

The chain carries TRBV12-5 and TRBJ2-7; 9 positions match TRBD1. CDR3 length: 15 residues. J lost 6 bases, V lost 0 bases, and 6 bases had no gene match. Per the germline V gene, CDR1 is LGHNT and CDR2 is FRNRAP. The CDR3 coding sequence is TGTGCTAGTGGTTTGGTAGGGGGACAGGGTCTCGAGCAGTACTTC. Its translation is CASGLVGGQGLEQYF.

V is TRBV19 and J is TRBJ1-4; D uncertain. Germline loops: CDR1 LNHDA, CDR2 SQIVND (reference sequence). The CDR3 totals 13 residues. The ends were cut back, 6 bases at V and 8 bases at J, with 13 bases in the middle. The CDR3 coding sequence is TGTGCCAGTAGAACGGGGTGGGCAGAAAAACTGTTTTTT. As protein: CASRTGWAEKLFF.

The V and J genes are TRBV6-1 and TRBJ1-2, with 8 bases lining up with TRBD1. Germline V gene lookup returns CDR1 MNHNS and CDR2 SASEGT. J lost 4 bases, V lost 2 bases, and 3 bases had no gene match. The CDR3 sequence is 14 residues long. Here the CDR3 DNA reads TGTGCCAGCAGTGAATCAGGGGGCACCTATGGCTACACCTTC. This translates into CASSESGGTYGYTF.

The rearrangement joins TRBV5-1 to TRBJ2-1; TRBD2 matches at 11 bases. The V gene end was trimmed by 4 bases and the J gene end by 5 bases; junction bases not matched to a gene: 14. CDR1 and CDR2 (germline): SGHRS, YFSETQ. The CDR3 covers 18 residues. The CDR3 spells CASSPTPLTSGGNNEQFF. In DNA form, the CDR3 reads TGCGCCAGCAGCCCTACCCCCCTCACTAGCGGGGGAAACAATGAGCAGTTCTTC.

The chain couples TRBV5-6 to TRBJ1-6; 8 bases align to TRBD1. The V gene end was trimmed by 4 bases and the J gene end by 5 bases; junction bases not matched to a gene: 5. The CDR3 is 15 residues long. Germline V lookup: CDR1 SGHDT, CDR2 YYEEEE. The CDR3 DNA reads TGTGCCAGCAGCCCAAAGGACAGGGATAATTCACCCCTCCACTTT. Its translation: CASSPKDRDNSPLHF.